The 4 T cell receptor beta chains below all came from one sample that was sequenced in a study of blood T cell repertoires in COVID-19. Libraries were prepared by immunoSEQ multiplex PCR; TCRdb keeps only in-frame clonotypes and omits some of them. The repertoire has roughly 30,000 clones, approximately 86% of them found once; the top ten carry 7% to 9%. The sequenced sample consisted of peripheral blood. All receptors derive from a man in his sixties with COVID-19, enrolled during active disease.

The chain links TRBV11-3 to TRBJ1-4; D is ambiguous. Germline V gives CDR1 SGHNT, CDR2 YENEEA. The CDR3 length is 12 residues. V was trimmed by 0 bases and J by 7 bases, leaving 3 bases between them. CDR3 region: CASSLDREKLFF. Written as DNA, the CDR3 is TGTGCCAGCAGCTTAGACCGTGAAAAACTGTTTTTT.

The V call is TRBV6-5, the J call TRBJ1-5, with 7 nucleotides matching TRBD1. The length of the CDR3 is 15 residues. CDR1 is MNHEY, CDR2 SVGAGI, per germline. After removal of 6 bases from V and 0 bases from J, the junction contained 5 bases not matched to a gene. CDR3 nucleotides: TGTGCCAGCAGGACAGGGCCCTATAGCAATCAGCCCCAGCATTTT. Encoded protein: CASRTGPYSNQPQHF.

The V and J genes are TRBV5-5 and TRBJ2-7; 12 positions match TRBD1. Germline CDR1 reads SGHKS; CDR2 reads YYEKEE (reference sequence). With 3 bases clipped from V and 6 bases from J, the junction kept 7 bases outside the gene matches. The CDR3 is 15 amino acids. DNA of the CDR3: TGTGCCAGCAGCTGGGGACAGGGGGCGCCTCTCGAGCAGTACTTC. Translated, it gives CASSWGQGAPLEQYF.

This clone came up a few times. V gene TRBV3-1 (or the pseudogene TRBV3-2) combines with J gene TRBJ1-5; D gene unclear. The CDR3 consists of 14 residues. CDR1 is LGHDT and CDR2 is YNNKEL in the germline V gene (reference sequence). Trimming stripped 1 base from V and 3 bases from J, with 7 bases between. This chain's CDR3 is CASSQGLINQPQHF. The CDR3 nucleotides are TGTGCCAGCAGCCAAGGACTGATCAATCAGCCCCAGCATTTT.